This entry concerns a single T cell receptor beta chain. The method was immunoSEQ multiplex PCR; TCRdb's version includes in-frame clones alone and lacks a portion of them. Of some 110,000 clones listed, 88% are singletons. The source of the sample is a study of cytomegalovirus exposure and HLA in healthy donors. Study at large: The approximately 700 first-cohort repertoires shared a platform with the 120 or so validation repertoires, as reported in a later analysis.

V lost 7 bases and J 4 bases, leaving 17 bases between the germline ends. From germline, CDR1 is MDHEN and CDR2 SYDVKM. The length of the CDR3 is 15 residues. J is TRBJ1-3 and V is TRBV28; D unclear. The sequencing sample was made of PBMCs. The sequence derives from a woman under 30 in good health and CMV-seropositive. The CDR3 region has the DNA TGTGCCAGCACCCCAAGACACCCCGGAGGAAACACCATATATTTT. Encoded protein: CASTPRHPGGNTIYF.